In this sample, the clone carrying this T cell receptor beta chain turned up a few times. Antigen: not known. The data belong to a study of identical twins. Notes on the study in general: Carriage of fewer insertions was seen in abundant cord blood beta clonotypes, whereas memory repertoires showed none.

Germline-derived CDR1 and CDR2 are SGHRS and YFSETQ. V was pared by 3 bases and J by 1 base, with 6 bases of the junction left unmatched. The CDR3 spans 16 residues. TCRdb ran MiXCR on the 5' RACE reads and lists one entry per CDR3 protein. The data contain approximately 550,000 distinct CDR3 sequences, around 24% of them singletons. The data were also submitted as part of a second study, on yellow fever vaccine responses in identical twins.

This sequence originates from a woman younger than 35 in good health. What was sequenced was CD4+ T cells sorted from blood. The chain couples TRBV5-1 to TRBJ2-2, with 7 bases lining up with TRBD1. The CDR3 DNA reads TGCGCCAGCAGCTCCTACAGGGGTGGGAACACCGGGGAGCTGTTTTTT. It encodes CASSSYRGGNTGELFF.